These T cell receptor beta chains were read from a single sample in a study of cytomegalovirus exposure and HLA in healthy donors. Method: immunoSEQ multiplex PCR; TCRdb's copy keeps in-frame clones and lacks some. The sample shows approximately 160,000 clones, approximately 84% of them seen only once. Source material: PBMCs. These receptors all stem from a woman in her thirties or forties in good health and CMV-seropositive. The CDR3 runs from the conserved cysteine through the conserved F or W. Fields, in order: clone size, D gene, J gene, V gene, CDR3 DNA, CDR3 protein. D genes are given only for firm matches. Where a row states a size, it is once, few, many or the class of an expanded clone; other rows omit it.

size: -; D: -; J: TRBJ1-1; V: TRBV27; DNA: TGTGCCAGCAGTTTCGGAGGAGGGGCTGAAGCTTTCTTT; CDR3: CASSFGGGAEAFF
size: -; D: TRBD1; J: TRBJ1-6; V: TRBV6-1; DNA: TGTGCCAGCGAAGGACAGGGGGTTCCGTCACCCCTCCACTTT; CDR3: CASEGQGVPSPLHF
size: -; D: TRBD2; J: TRBJ2-2; V: TRBV7-2; DNA: TGTGCCAGCAGTAACGACCTAGCGGGGGGTAACGGGGAGCTGTTTTTT; CDR3: CASSNDLAGGNGELFF
size: -; D: -; J: TRBJ1-1; V: TRBV19; DNA: TGTGCCAGTAGATACTCTAACACTGAAGCTTTCTTT; CDR3: CASRYSNTEAFF
size: -; D: -; J: TRBJ1-2; V: TRBV7-2; DNA: TGTGCCAGCAGCCCAGGCCTTACAGGGTCCTATGGCTACACCTTC; CDR3: CASSPGLTGSYGYTF
size: -; D: TRBD1; J: TRBJ1-2; V: TRBV29-1; DNA: TGCAGCGTTGAGGCAGGGGGCGATGGCTATGGCTACACCTTC; CDR3: CSVEAGGDGYGYTF
size: -; D: TRBD1; J: TRBJ2-7; V: TRBV7-9; DNA: TGTGCCAGCAGCCCGACCGGGACAGGGGTACACGAGCAGTACTTC; CDR3: CASSPTGTGVHEQYF
size: -; D: TRBD1; J: TRBJ2-5; V: TRBV2; DNA: TGTGCCAGCAAAGGGGGCGCAAGAGTGGCAGAGACCCAGTACTTC; CDR3: CASKGGARVAETQYF
size: -; D: TRBD1; J: TRBJ1-2; V: TRBV28; DNA: TGTGCCAGCAGTCGACAGTCCGGGACAGGGGCCTACTATGGCTACACCTTC; CDR3: CASSRQSGTGAYYGYTF
size: -; D: TRBD2; J: TRBJ2-1; V: TRBV9; DNA: TGTGCCAGCAGCGTAGTTAGCGGGGGGGCCGGTGAGCAGTTCTTC; CDR3: CASSVVSGGAGEQFF
size: -; D: TRBD2; J: TRBJ2-5; V: TRBV5-4; DNA: TGTGCCAGCAGCTTGACTAGCGGAGAGACCCAGTACTTC; CDR3: CASSLTSGETQYF
size: -; D: TRBD1; J: TRBJ1-2; V: TRBV27; DNA: TGTGCCAGCAGCCCCGACAGGGGGCGGGTATGGCCCCTATTC; CDR3: CASSPDRGRVWPLF
size: -; D: TRBD2; J: TRBJ2-1; V: TRBV15; DNA: TGTGCCACCAGCAGAGATTTGCTGACTAGCGCCTACAATGAGCAGTTCTTC; CDR3: CATSRDLLTSAYNEQFF
size: -; D: -; J: TRBJ2-2; V: TRBV2; DNA: TGTGCCAGCAGTCTACCGACAGGTAGTCTCAGCGGGGAGCTGTTTTTT; CDR3: CASSLPTGSLSGELFF
size: -; D: TRBD1; J: TRBJ1-4; V: TRBV5-1; DNA: TGCGCCAGCAGCTTGGATCCCGGGACAGGGGGGAAAAAACTGTTTTTT; CDR3: CASSLDPGTGGKKLFF
size: -; D: -; J: TRBJ1-4; V: TRBV25-1; DNA: TGTGCCAGCAGTGGGACGGGAGGACCAACTAATGAAAAACTGTTTTTT; CDR3: CASSGTGGPTNEKLFF
size: -; D: -; J: TRBJ1-3; V: TRBV4-1; DNA: TGCGCCAGCAGCCAAGCAGGGTTCTCTGGAAACACCATATATTTT; CDR3: CASSQAGFSGNTIYF
size: -; D: -; J: TRBJ2-7; V: TRBV9; DNA: TGTGCCAGCAGCCCTGGGAGCGGCTCCGCCTACGAGCAGTACTTC; CDR3: CASSPGSGSAYEQYF
size: -; D: -; J: TRBJ1-5; V: TRBV7-9; DNA: TGTGCCAGCAGCTTAGCTGGAGGGGTCAATCAGCCCCAGCATTTT; CDR3: CASSLAGGVNQPQHF
size: -; D: TRBD1; J: TRBJ1-1; V: TRBV4-3; DNA: TGCGCCAGCAGCCAAGGAATTGGCAGGGGGCCGGCCTTCTTT; CDR3: CASSQGIGRGPAFF
size: -; D: -; J: TRBJ1-3; V: TRBV4-1; DNA: TGCGCCAGCAGCCAAGAAGGGGGGGGCCTTTTGGGAAACACCATATATTTT; CDR3: CASSQEGGGLLGNTIYF
size: -; D: TRBD1; J: TRBJ1-1; V: TRBV9; DNA: TGTGCCAGCAGCGCCGGGACAGGGGGCAACACTGAAGCTTTCTTT; CDR3: CASSAGTGGNTEAFF
size: -; D: -; J: TRBJ1-1; V: TRBV15; DNA: TGTGCCACCAGCAGATCCGGACAGAACACTGAAGCTTTCTTT; CDR3: CATSRSGQNTEAFF
size: -; D: -; J: TRBJ1-2; V: TRBV5-1; DNA: TGCGCCAGCAGCCTGCAGGGAGCGGGCGGCTACACCTTC; CDR3: CASSLQGAGGYTF
size: -; D: TRBD1; J: TRBJ1-3; V: TRBV2; DNA: TGTGCCAGCAGTGATCGAGGACAGGGAGTAGGGGGAAACACCATATATTTT; CDR3: CASSDRGQGVGGNTIYF
size: -; D: TRBD1; J: TRBJ2-5; V: TRBV19; DNA: TGTGCCAGTAGCCAAGGGGACAGCCGCCAAGAGACCCAGTACTTC; CDR3: CASSQGDSRQETQYF
size: -; D: TRBD1; J: TRBJ1-1; V: TRBV6-1; DNA: TGTGCCAGCAGCCGGACAGGGCCCACTGAAGCTTTCTTT; CDR3: CASSRTGPTEAFF
size: -; D: TRBD1; J: TRBJ1-4; V: TRBV7-9; DNA: TGTGCCAGCAGCTCCAGGACAGGAGCTCCGACAACTAATGAAAAACTGTTTTTT; CDR3: CASSSRTGAPTTNEKLFF
size: -; D: -; J: TRBJ1-4; V: TRBV27; DNA: TGTGCCAGCAGTTTTGCAGGGTATACCGAAAAACTGTTTTTT; CDR3: CASSFAGYTEKLFF
size: -; D: TRBD2; J: TRBJ2-5; V: TRBV19; DNA: TGTGCCAGTAGTACTAGAGGGACTAGCGGGGCGCAAGAGACCCAGTACTTC; CDR3: CASSTRGTSGAQETQYF
size: -; D: TRBD1; J: TRBJ2-5; V: TRBV27; DNA: TGTGCCAGCAGTTCGAGGGACAGCCACCAAGAAACCCAGTACTTC; CDR3: CASSSRDSHQETQYF
size: few; D: -; J: TRBJ1-3; V: TRBV4-2; DNA: TGTGCCAGCAGCCAAGACCCGGAGCGGGGGCCCGGAAACACCATATATTTT; CDR3: CASSQDPERGPGNTIYF
size: -; D: TRBD2; J: TRBJ2-3; V: TRBV7-2; DNA: TGTGCCAGCAGCTTAGGGCGGGGGGGCCGCCCAGATACGCAGTATTTT; CDR3: CASSLGRGGRPDTQYF
size: -; D: TRBD2; J: TRBJ2-1; V: TRBV18; DNA: TGTGCCAGCTCACCCGTCACCGGGACTAGCGGGGGGGCTGCGAATGAGCAGTTCTTC; CDR3: CASSPVTGTSGGAANEQFF
size: few; D: -; J: TRBJ1-1; V: TRBV7-6; DNA: TGTGCCAGCAGCTTACAAGGGGTCAACACTGAAGCTTTCTTT; CDR3: CASSLQGVNTEAFF
size: -; D: TRBD2; J: TRBJ2-1; V: TRBV30; DNA: TGTGCCTGGCGGGCTAGCGGGCCACCCTACAATGAGCAGTTCTTC; CDR3: CAWRASGPPYNEQFF
size: -; D: TRBD2; J: TRBJ2-5; V: TRBV7-3; DNA: TGTGCCAGCAGCTTACAAAGCGGGGGGGCCGGAGAGACCCAGTACTTC; CDR3: CASSLQSGGAGETQYF
size: few; D: -; J: TRBJ1-2; V: TRBV28; DNA: TGTGCCAGCAGTCCAGACGGCAGGGTGGCTGGCTACACCTTC; CDR3: CASSPDGRVAGYTF
size: -; D: -; J: TRBJ2-1; V: TRBV5-4; DNA: TGTGCCAGCAGCCTCCCGGACGGGGGGCCGACGCTCGATGAGCAGCTCTTC; CDR3: CASSLPDGGPTLDEQLF
size: -; D: TRBD1; J: TRBJ1-3; V: TRBV29-1; DNA: TGCAGCGCGGACAGGGGTGGAAACACCATATATTTT; CDR3: CSADRGGNTIYF
size: -; D: -; J: TRBJ1-2; V: TRBV10-1; DNA: TGCGCCAGCTTAACCCCTCGGGGCTACACCTTC; CDR3: CASLTPRGYTF
size: few; D: -; J: TRBJ1-2; V: TRBV11-2; DNA: TGTGCCAGCAGCTTAGACCGCCGGGGAGGCTACACCTTC; CDR3: CASSLDRRGGYTF
size: -; D: -; J: TRBJ1-4; V: TRBV5-1; DNA: TGCGCCAGCAGGAGAGCGGCAACTAATGAAAAACTGTTTTTT; CDR3: CASRRAATNEKLFF
size: -; D: -; J: TRBJ1-1; V: TRBV7-2; DNA: TGTGCCAGCAGCTTGGCCCAGGGGCGAGCTTTCTTT; CDR3: CASSLAQGRAFF
size: -; D: TRBD1; J: TRBJ2-7; V: TRBV5-6; DNA: TGTGCCAGCAGCTTGCGCTCCGGGACAGGGGGCGAGCAGTACTTC; CDR3: CASSLRSGTGGEQYF
size: -; D: TRBD1; J: TRBJ1-4; V: TRBV28; DNA: TGTGCCAGCAGCCAAAACAGGGGGGGATTTGCAACTAATGAAAAACTGTTTTTT; CDR3: CASSQNRGGFATNEKLFF
size: -; D: TRBD1; J: TRBJ1-1; V: TRBV10-3; DNA: TGTGCCATCAGCGAGGACAGGGGGAGGAGGGACACTGAAGCTTTCTTT; CDR3: CAISEDRGRRDTEAFF
size: -; D: TRBD1; J: TRBJ1-4; V: TRBV29-1; DNA: TGCAGCGTCGGAGGGACAGGGTTTAATGAAAAACTGTTTTTT; CDR3: CSVGGTGFNEKLFF
size: -; D: -; J: TRBJ1-1; V: TRBV7-9; DNA: TGTGCCAGCAGCTCAGGGGCCGTGACTGAAGCTTTCTTT; CDR3: CASSSGAVTEAFF